What follows describes a single TCR beta chain. What it recognizes is unknown. The data belong to a study of CXCR3-negative and CXCR3-positive naive CD8 T cells. Overall study results and limits: Memory CD8+ T cell repertoires were far less diverse than both naive subsets.

Carrying UMI labels, the TRB cDNA libraries were prepared through 5' RACE. TCRdb reprocessed the 5' RACE reads; each CDR3 protein has one entry and no DNA is given. Its clone listing holds over 40,000 distinct CDR3 sequences. The TCR comes from a human donor in good health. Some clones in this sample may be carry-over from other donors' samples. Sequenced sample: naive CXCR3- CD8+ T cells from blood. Subset here: CD45RO-CCR7+CD27+CD95- naive CD8+ T cells lacking CXCR3 (TNR3-).

The CDR3 protein is CASSYLGGATDTQYF. The rearrangement uses TRBV7-9 and TRBJ2-3; TCRdb gives TRBD1 as the D gene, but with no DNA this cannot be confirmed. CDR3 length: 15 residues. Germline lookup yields CDR1 SEHNR and CDR2 FQNEAQ (reference sequence).